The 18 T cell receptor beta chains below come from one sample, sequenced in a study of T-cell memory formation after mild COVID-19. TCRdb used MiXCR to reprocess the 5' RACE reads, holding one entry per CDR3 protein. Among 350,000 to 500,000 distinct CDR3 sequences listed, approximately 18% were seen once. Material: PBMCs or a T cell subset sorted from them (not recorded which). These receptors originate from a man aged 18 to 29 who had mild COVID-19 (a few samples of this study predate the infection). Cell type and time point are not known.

Here the CDR3 DNA reads TGTGCCAGCAGCTTGGAGGGGACGACAGGGGAGCAGTACTTC. This gives the protein CASSLEGTTGEQYF. The chain carries TRBV5-6 and TRBJ2-7; TRBD1 aligns across 7 bases. Trimming cost V 0 bases and J 7 bases; bases outside gene matches: 7. Germline V gives CDR1 SGHDT, CDR2 YYEEEE. There are 14 residues in the CDR3. The whole variable domain, remainder taken from reference TRBV5-6 and TRBJ2-7, is DAGVTQSPTHLIKTRGQQVTLRCSPKSGHDTVSWYQQALGQGPQFIFQYYEEEERQRGNFPDRFSGHQFPNYSSELNVNALLLGDSALYLCASSLEGTTGEQYFGPGTRLTVT.

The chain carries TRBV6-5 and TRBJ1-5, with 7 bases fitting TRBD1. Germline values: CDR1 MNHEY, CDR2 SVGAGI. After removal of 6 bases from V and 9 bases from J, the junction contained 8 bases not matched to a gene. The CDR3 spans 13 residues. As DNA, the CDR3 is TGTGCCAGCAGAGCTACAGGGGAGCGGCCCCAGCATTTT. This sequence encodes CASRATGERPQHF.

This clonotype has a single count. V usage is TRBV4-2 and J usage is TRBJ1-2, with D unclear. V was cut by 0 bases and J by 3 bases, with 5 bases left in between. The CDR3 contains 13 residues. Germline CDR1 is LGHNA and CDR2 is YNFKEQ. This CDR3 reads CASSQDLDYGYTF. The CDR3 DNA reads TGTGCCAGCAGCCAAGACTTGGACTATGGCTACACCTTC.

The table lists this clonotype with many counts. The CDR3 loop is CASSRIKETQYF. In DNA, the CDR3 is TGTGCCAGCAGCCGTATAAAAGAGACCCAGTACTTC. The genes are TRBV12-3 or TRBV12-4 and TRBJ2-5; unclear D gene. Trimming cost V 6 bases and J 3 bases, with 8 bases left between them. The CDR3 length is 12 residues.

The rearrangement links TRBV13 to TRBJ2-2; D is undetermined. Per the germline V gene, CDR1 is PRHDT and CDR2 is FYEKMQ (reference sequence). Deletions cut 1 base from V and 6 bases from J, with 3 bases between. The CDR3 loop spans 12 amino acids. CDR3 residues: CASSLEPGELFF. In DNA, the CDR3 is TGTGCCAGCAGCTTAGAGCCCGGGGAGCTGTTTTTT.

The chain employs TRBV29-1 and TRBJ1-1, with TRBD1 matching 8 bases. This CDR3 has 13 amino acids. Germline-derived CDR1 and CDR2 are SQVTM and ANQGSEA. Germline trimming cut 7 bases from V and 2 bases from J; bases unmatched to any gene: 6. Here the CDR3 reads CSANTGGNTEAFF. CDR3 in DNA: TGCAGCGCAAATACAGGGGGAAACACTGAAGCTTTCTTT.

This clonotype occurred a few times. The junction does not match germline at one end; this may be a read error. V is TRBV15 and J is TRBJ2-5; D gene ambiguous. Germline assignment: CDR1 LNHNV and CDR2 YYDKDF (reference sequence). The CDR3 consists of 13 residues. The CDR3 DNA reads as TGTGCCACCAGCAGAGAGCCCTCAGTGGTAGTGGGGTTC. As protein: CATSREPSVVVGF.

Written as DNA, the CDR3 is TGTGCCAGCAGCCAAGAATCCTTAGGCCGGAATGAGCAGTTCTTC. As protein: CASSQESLGRNEQFF. V usage is TRBV3-1 and J usage is TRBJ2-1; D gene ambiguous. V was shortened by 0 bases and J by 7 bases, with 13 bases between the two germline ends. The CDR3 runs 15 residues. Germline CDR1 and CDR2: LGHDT and YNNKEL (reference sequence).

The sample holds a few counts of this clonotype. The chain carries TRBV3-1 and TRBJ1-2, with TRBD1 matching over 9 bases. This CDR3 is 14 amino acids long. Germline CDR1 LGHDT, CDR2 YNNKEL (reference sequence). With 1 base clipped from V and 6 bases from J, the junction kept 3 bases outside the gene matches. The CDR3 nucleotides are TGTGCCAGCAGCCAAGGGACAGGGGCCGATGGCTACACCTTC. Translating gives CASSQGTGADGYTF.

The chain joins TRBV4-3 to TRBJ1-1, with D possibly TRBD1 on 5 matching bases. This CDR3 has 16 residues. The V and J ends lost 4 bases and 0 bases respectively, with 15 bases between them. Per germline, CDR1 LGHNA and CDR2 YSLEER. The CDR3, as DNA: TGCGCCAGCAGCCCCGGGGGGAACAGGATGAACACTGAAGCTTTCTTT. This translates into CASSPGGNRMNTEAFF.

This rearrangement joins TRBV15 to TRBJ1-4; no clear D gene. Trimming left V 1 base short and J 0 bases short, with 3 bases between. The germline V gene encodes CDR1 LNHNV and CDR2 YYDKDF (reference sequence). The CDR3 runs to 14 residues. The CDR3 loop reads CATSRVPTNEKLFF. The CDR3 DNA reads TGTGCCACCAGCAGAGTACCAACTAATGAAAAACTGTTTTTT.

Written as DNA, the CDR3 is TGTGCTAGTAGCGACAGTAATTCACCCCTCCACTTT. It is translated as CASSDSNSPLHF. The chain is built from TRBV12-5 and TRBJ1-6; tentatively, D is TRBD1 (5 bases). V was shortened by 8 bases and J by 6 bases, with 8 bases between the two germline ends. This CDR3 has 12 residues. CDR1 and CDR2 (germline): LGHNT, FRNRAP.

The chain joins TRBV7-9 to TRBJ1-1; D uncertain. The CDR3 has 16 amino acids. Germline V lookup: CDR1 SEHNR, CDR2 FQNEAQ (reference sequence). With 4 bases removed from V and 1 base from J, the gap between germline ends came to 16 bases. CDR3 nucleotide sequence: TGTGCCAGCAGCTCGGGGATGGGAGGGCGGAACACTGAAGCTTTCTTT. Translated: CASSSGMGGRNTEAFF.

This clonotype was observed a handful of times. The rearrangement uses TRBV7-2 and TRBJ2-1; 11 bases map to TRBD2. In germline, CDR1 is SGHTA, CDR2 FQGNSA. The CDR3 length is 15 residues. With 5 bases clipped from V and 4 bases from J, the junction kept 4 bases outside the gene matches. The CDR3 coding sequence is TGTGCCAGCAGCCAACTAGCGGGGGTTTACAATGAGCAGTTCTTC. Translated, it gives CASSQLAGVYNEQFF. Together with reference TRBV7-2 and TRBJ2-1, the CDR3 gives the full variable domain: GAGVSQSPSNKVTEKGKDVELRCDPISGHTALYWYRQSLGQGLEFLIYFQGNSAPDKSGLPSDRFSAERTGGSVSTLTIQRTQQEDSAVYLCASSQLAGVYNEQFFGPGTRLTVL.

CDR3 bases: TGTGCCAGCACCCAAAGGGTTCTAGCGGGGGGCCTCAATGAGCAGTTCTTC. It is translated as CASTQRVLAGGLNEQFF. The V call is TRBV6-2 or TRBV6-3, the J call TRBJ2-1, with 11 bases that match TRBD2. Germline trimming cut 7 bases from V and 6 bases from J; bases unmatched to any gene: 14. The germline CDR1 and CDR2 sequences are MNHEY and SVGEGT. The CDR3 totals 17 residues.

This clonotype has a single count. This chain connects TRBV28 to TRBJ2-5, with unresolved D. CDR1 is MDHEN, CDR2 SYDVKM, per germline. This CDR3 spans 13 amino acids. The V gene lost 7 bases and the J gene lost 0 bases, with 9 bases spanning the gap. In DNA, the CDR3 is TGTGCCAGCACTGGTATCAACCAAGAGACCCAGTACTTC. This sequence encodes CASTGINQETQYF.

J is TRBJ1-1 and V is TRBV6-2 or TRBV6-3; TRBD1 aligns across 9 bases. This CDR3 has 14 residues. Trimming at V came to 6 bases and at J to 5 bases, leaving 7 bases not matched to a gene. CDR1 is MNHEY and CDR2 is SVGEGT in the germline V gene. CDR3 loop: CASSYRGRRTEAFF. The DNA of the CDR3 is TGTGCCAGCAGCTACAGGGGGCGGAGGACTGAAGCTTTCTTT.

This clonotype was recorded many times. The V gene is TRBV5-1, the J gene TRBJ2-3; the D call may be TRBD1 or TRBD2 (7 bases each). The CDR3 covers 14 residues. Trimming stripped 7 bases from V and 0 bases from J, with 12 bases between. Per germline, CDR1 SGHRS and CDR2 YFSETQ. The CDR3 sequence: CASVRGGSTDTQYF. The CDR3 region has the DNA TGCGCCAGCGTCAGGGGGGGGAGCACAGATACGCAGTATTTT.